This TCR beta chain is from a study of human T cells and chemical hapten exposure. Study overall: Patch tests delivered 0.01% DPC to the upper back and were evaluated at 6 days.

This CDR3 is built from 13 residues. The germline V and J ends were trimmed by 4 bases and 8 bases, with 18 bases remaining between them. Per germline, CDR1 DFQATT and CDR2 SNEGSKA (reference sequence). Unique molecular identifiers were attached to individual cDNA molecules within the library. TCRdb reprocessed the RACE reads with MiXCR, giving one entry per CDR3 protein. The sample shows around 150,000 distinct CDR3 sequences, around a quarter of them seen only once. A few counts support this clonotype. Time point specified: patch test 3, about 24 weeks after DPC sensitization. Documented treatment: therapeutic diphenylcyclopropenone sensitization with weekly scalp DPC. Venepuncture was done earlier than the placement of each patch test.

The receptor comes from a woman under 30 with alopecia areata. Some clones in this sample may be carry-over from other donors' samples. This chain connects TRBV20-1 to TRBJ2-7; the D gene is possibly TRBD2 (6 bases). This specimen was whole blood, taken in connection with sensitization to the hapten diphenylcyclopropenone (DPC). The CDR3 protein is CSATIAERAKQYF. CDR3 nucleotides: TGCAGTGCTACAATAGCGGAGAGGGCAAAGCAGTACTTC.